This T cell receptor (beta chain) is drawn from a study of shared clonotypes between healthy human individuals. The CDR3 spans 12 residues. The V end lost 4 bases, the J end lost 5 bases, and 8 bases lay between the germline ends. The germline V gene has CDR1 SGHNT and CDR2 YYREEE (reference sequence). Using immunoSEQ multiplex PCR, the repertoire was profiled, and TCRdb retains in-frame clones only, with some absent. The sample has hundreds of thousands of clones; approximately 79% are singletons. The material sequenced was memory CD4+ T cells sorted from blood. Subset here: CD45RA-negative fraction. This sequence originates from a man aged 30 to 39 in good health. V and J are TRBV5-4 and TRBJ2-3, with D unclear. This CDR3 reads CASSLSRDTQYF. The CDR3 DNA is TGTGCCAGCAGCCTTAGTAGAGATACGCAGTATTTT. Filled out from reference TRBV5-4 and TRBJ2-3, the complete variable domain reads ETGVTQSPTHLIKTRGQQVTLRCSSQSGHNTVSWYQQALGQGPQFIFQYYREEENGRGNFPPRFSGLQFPNYSSELNVNALELDDSALYLCASSLSRDTQYFGPGTRLTVL.